This entry describes one T cell receptor beta chain. Compared with germline, one end of the junction differs, possibly owing to a read error. From germline, CDR1 is SGHAT and CDR2 FQNNGV. The length of the CDR3 is 12 residues. Method: immunoSEQ multiplex PCR; TCRdb's copy keeps in-frame clones and lacks some. Of roughly 93,000 clones in the sample, about 91% are singletons; the top ten hold around 1.7%. The sample is drawn from a study of T cell changes during pregnancy in multiple sclerosis. The chain couples TRBV11-2 to TRBJ1-2; 8 bases align to TRBD1. The sequencing here drew on peripheral blood, taken in the first trimester of pregnancy. The TCR sequence derives from a female donor in good health, enrolled as a control in a pregnancy study. As DNA, the CDR3 is TGTGCCAGCAGCCATGAGGACAGGGATCACCGCTTC. Encoded protein: CASSHEDRDHRF.